A single T cell receptor beta chain is shown here with its context. The data stem from a study of regulatory and conventional T cells in RAG deficiency. The data were produced by immunoSEQ multiplex PCR, yet TCRdb's version contains in-frame clones alone and is incomplete. Of some 28,000 clones in the sample, around nine tenths are singletons; the top ten hold approximately 0.82%. Between the trimmed V and J ends, which lost 5 bases and 3 bases, there was a span of 13 bases. The CDR3 has 15 residues. In germline, CDR1 is LNHDA, CDR2 SQIVND (reference sequence). Blood CD4+ CD25-high CD127-low regulatory T cells supplied the genomic DNA template. These data were also reused for a study on regulatory T cells. That study reports: Amplification used 52 TRBV primers and 13 TRBJ primers.

The specimen was Tregs sorted from blood. This TCR was sampled from a human donor in good health. The chain uses TRBV19 and TRBJ2-2; D call uncertain. CDR3 in amino acids: CASSFWRSHTGELFF. CDR3 coding DNA: TGTGCCAGTAGTTTCTGGCGTTCGCACACCGGGGAGCTGTTTTTT.